The 27 T cell receptor beta chains in this list originate from one sample, sequenced in a study of shared clonotypes between healthy human individuals. TCRdb's table, derived via immunoSEQ multiplex PCR, lists solely in-frame clones and lacks some. Seen here are about 560,000 clones, around 78% observed once, and the top ten hold around 12%. Sequencing was performed on PBMCs. Every receptor here comes from a woman aged 40 to 49 in good health. Some clones in this sample may be carry-over from other donors' samples.

The chain carries TRBV7-2 and TRBJ2-1, with 12 nucleotides matching TRBD2. Trimming at V came to 2 bases and at J to 1 base, leaving 3 bases not matched to a gene. Germline V lookup: CDR1 SGHTA, CDR2 FQGNSA. CDR3 length: 17 amino acids. CDR3 coding DNA: TGTGCCAGCAGCTTATCGCTAGCGGGAGGGTCCTACAATGAGCAGTTCTTC. Translated: CASSLSLAGGSYNEQFF.

The V call is TRBV6-6, the J call TRBJ1-2, with D possibly being TRBD1 (6 bases). The V gene's germline CDR1 is MNHNY and CDR2 SVGAGI (reference sequence). V was cut by 5 bases and J by 2 bases, with 9 bases left in between. This CDR3 comprises 13 residues. CDR3 region: CASSVDRNYGYTF. The CDR3 nucleotides are TGTGCCAGCAGTGTCGACAGGAACTATGGCTACACCTTC.

V is TRBV2 and J is TRBJ2-7; D gene unclear. Trimming removed 3 bases at V and 2 bases at J, with 11 bases between. The CDR3 covers 14 residues. Germline V CDR1 and CDR2: SNHLY, FYNNEI. The CDR3 region is CASSELWDAYEQYF. The CDR3 nucleotides read TGTGCCAGCAGTGAGTTGTGGGATGCCTACGAGCAGTACTTC. The whole variable domain, filled in from reference TRBV2 and TRBJ2-7, reads EPEVTQTPSHQVTQMGQEVILRCVPISNHLYFYWYRQILGQKVEFLVSFYNNEISEKSEIFDDQFSVERPDGSNFTLKIRSTKLEDSAMYFCASSELWDAYEQYFGPGTRLTVT.

The chain recombines TRBV9 with TRBJ2-1; D perhaps matches TRBD2 (6 bases). Germline CDR1 reads SGDLS; CDR2 reads YYNGEE. The CDR3 loop spans 17 amino acids. V was trimmed by 0 bases and J by 6 bases, leaving 19 bases between them. For the CDR3, the DNA is TGTGCCAGCAGCGTAGGCGGGATCAACCCCAGGATCAATGAGCAGTTCTTC. This sequence encodes CASSVGGINPRINEQFF.

The chain is built from TRBV2 and TRBJ1-3; TRBD1 aligns across 12 bases. Germline CDR1 reads SNHLY; CDR2 reads FYNNEI. With V trimmed by 10 bases and J by 0 bases, 13 bases remained unmatched. This CDR3 contains 18 residues. CDR3 sequence: CAILPRDRGRNSGNTIYF. The CDR3 DNA is TGTGCCATCCTGCCCCGGGACAGGGGGCGAAACTCTGGAAACACCATATATTTT.

Remarks on this clone: A far larger clone is a single base away, which makes a read error likely. The chain uses TRBV7-9 and TRBJ2-5; TRBD2 aligns across 12 bases. CDR1 is SEHNR, CDR2 FQNEAQ, per germline (reference sequence). The V and J ends lost 4 bases and 5 bases, in that order; junction bases with no gene match: 5. This CDR3 contains 15 residues. The CDR3 DNA is TGTGCCAGCAGCTGGAAACTAGCGGGAGGTGAGACCCAGTACTTC. Amino acid sequence: CASSWKLAGGETQYF.

J is TRBJ2-1 and V is TRBV11-1, with D perhaps assigned TRBD1 or TRBD2 (6 bases each). The CDR3 runs to 16 residues. CDR1 and CDR2 (germline): SGHAT, FQDESV (reference sequence). V was shortened by 2 bases and J by 5 bases, with 16 bases between the two germline ends. The CDR3 DNA sequence: TGTGCCAGCAGCTTATTGAGGGGGAGGAACAACAATGAGCAGTTCTTC. Translation gives CASSLLRGRNNNEQFF.

The chain is built from TRBV7-9 and TRBJ1-4; D is ambiguous. The CDR3 covers 14 residues. CDR1 SEHNR and CDR2 FQNEAQ come from the germline V gene (reference sequence). Trimming took 5 bases from V and 6 from J, leaving 13 bases between them. As DNA, the CDR3 is TGTGCCAGCAGCGCTAGCTACAACCATGAAAAACTGTTTTTT. It specifies CASSASYNHEKLFF.

There are many counts of this clone. This sequence joins TRBV28 and TRBJ2-7; D uncertain. Germline V gene data show CDR1 as MDHEN and CDR2 as SYDVKM. The V end was cut by 7 bases, the J end by 1 base, with 8 bases between. The CDR3 is made up of 12 amino acids. CDR3: CASTGSSYEQYF. In DNA form, the CDR3 reads TGTGCCAGCACCGGCAGTTCCTACGAGCAGTACTTC. The variable domain in full, completed from reference TRBV28 and TRBJ2-7, reads DVKVTQSSRYLVKRTGEKVFLECVQDMDHENMFWYRQDPGLGLRLIYFSYDVKMKEKGDIPEGYSVSREKKERFSLILESASTNQTSMYLCASTGSSYEQYFGPGTRLTVT.

This clone was detected only a few times. This chain joins TRBV30 and TRBJ2-3; D gene unclear. The germline V and J ends were trimmed by 3 bases and 0 bases, with 10 bases remaining between them. The CDR3 length is 14 residues. Germline V gene sequence: CDR1 GTSNPN, CDR2 SVGIG (reference sequence). CDR3 region: CAWRGGRSTDTQYF. The CDR3 DNA reads as TGTGCCTGGAGAGGCGGAAGGAGCACAGATACGCAGTATTTT.

V usage is TRBV7-8 and J usage is TRBJ2-2; 9 positions match TRBD2. This CDR3 contains 16 residues. Per the germline V gene, CDR1 is SGHVS and CDR2 is FQNEAQ. The J segment lost 1 base and the V segment lost 5 bases, leaving 5 bases of the junction unmatched. The CDR3 loop is CASSIIAGENTGELFF. As DNA, the CDR3 is TGTGCCAGCAGCATAATAGCGGGAGAGAACACCGGGGAGCTGTTTTTT.

This clone was counted once. The rearrangement joins TRBV19 to TRBJ2-2, with D hard to call. The CDR3 contains 15 residues. Germline assignment: CDR1 LNHDA and CDR2 SQIVND (reference sequence). V was shortened by 4 bases and J by 1 base, with 10 bases between the two germline ends. For the CDR3, the DNA is TGTGCCAGTAGTAGCGCAGGAGAGAACACCGGGGAGCTGTTTTTT. This translates into CASSSAGENTGELFF.

The chain is built from TRBV5-1 and TRBJ2-5, with a weak D call TRBD2 (5 bases). The CDR3 runs to 15 residues. With 0 bases removed from V and 2 bases from J, the gap between germline ends came to 11 bases. The germline V gene has CDR1 SGHRS and CDR2 YFSETQ. The CDR3 nucleotides read TGCGCCAGCAGCTTGGAGAGGGCAGATCAAGAGACCCAGTACTTC. Its protein product is CASSLERADQETQYF. The full variable domain, rest sourced from reference TRBV5-1 and TRBJ2-5, is KAGVTQTPRYLIKTRGQQVTLSCSPISGHRSVSWYQQTPGQGLQFLFEYFSETQRNKGNFPGRFSGRQFSNSRSEMNVSTLELGDSALYLCASSLERADQETQYFGPGTRLLVL.

This clone occurred once. This chain links TRBV28 with TRBJ2-3; D unclear. Germline V gene sequence: CDR1 MDHEN, CDR2 SYDVKM. V dropped 3 bases and J dropped 0 bases, with 19 bases sitting between them. The CDR3 runs 18 residues. The CDR3 sequence: CASSFRRYSHTSTDTQYF. CDR3 bases: TGTGCCAGCAGTTTCCGAAGGTACTCCCACACTAGCACAGATACGCAGTATTTT.

V and J are TRBV6-5 and TRBJ1-1; weak D call: TRBD1 (6 bases). This CDR3 has 14 residues. Germline values: CDR1 MNHEY, CDR2 SVGAGI. Between the trimmed V and J ends, which lost 5 bases and 6 bases, there was a span of 16 bases. CDR3 DNA: TGTGCCAGCAGTCCCCTGCAGGGGAAGGCTGAAGCTTTCTTT. Its translation: CASSPLQGKAEAFF.

J is TRBJ2-3 and V is TRBV7-3; D remains ambiguous. The germline V and J ends were trimmed by 0 bases and 2 bases, with 12 bases remaining between them. Germline V gene sequence: CDR1 SGHTA, CDR2 FQGTGA. The CDR3 totals 16 residues. CDR3 DNA sequence: TGTGCCAGCAGCTTAACAGGAGACACTGCCACAGATACGCAGTATTTT. Translating gives CASSLTGDTATDTQYF.

The chain recombines TRBV7-9 with TRBJ1-5; no definite D call. Germline CDR1 and CDR2: SEHNR and FQNEAQ (reference sequence). CDR3 length: 13 amino acids. Trimming took off 1 base at V and 5 bases at J, with 6 bases between the two ends. The CDR3 here is CASSLGEYQPQHF. The DNA of the CDR3 is TGTGCCAGCAGCTTAGGAGAGTATCAGCCCCAGCATTTT.

Remarks on this clone: A much larger clone sits a single nucleotide away, making a read error possible. The chain uses TRBV7-8 and TRBJ2-3; D is ambiguous. Germline V CDR1 and CDR2: SGHVS, FQNEAQ. Trimming cost V 5 bases and J 1 base, with 4 bases left between them. The length of the CDR3 is 12 residues. CDR3 protein: CASSVGTDTQYF. CDR3 nucleotide sequence: TGTGCCAGCAGCGTCGGCACAGATACGCAGTATTTT.

This clone was seen just once. This rearrangement joins TRBV6-1 to TRBJ1-5; perhaps TRBD1 as D (5 bases). Germline CDR1 and CDR2: MNHNS and SASEGT. The V and J ends lost 6 bases and 9 bases respectively, with 18 bases between them. The CDR3 is 14 residues long. Written as DNA, the CDR3 is TGTGCCAGCAGACACGTAGGGGATCAGTGGCCCCAGCATTTT. This encodes CASRHVGDQWPQHF.

This chain connects TRBV28 to TRBJ2-7; TRBD1 is a possible D gene (6 bases). Per germline, CDR1 MDHEN and CDR2 SYDVKM. V dropped 6 bases and J dropped 5 bases, with 20 bases sitting between them. The CDR3 has 15 amino acids. Here the CDR3 DNA reads TGTGCCAGCAGCAAGGGGGAAGGGTGGGTCAACGAGCAGTACTTC. This gives the protein CASSKGEGWVNEQYF.

The chain couples TRBV27 to TRBJ2-1, with 13 bases aligning to TRBD2. The length of the CDR3 is 19 residues. Unmatched junction bases numbered 15, after V lost 6 bases and J lost 4 bases. Germline lookup yields CDR1 MNHEY and CDR2 SMNVEV (reference sequence). In DNA, the CDR3 is TGTGCCAGCAGAGTACGGACTAGCGGGAGTTTGAGGGGATACAATGAGCAGTTCTTC. This translates into CASRVRTSGSLRGYNEQFF.

The J gene is TRBJ1-5, the V gene TRBV19, with 8 bases matching TRBD1. Trimming took 5 bases from V and 4 from J; bases not matched to a gene: 4. CDR1 and CDR2 from the germline V gene are LNHDA and SQIVND (reference sequence). This CDR3 has 14 residues. The CDR3 DNA sequence: TGTGCCAGTAGTCCCCGGACAGGGAATCAGCCCCAGCATTTT. Translation gives CASSPRTGNQPQHF.

The rearrangement links TRBV28 to TRBJ2-3, with 8 bases identical to TRBD1. Germline lookup yields CDR1 MDHEN and CDR2 SYDVKM. The trim removed 5 bases at V and 1 base at J, leaving 5 bases unmatched. This CDR3 contains 15 residues. Written as DNA, the CDR3 is TGTGCCAGCAGTGCGCCGGGACAGGGCACAGATACGCAGTATTTT. Amino acids: CASSAPGQGTDTQYF.

The rearrangement uses TRBV6-4 and TRBJ2-2, with 8 bases that match TRBD1. Germline V gene lookup returns CDR1 MRHNA and CDR2 SNTAGT. This CDR3 contains 15 residues. V lost 4 bases to trimming and J lost 0 bases; unmatched junction nucleotides: 1. CDR3 sequence reads: CASSGGQANTGELFF. The CDR3, as DNA: TGTGCCAGCAGTGGGGGACAGGCGAACACCGGGGAGCTGTTTTTT.

The DNA of the CDR3 is TGCGCCAGCAGCTTGGCAGGGGGATACGGTTATGGCTACACCTTC. It specifies CASSLAGGYGYGYTF. The chain recombines TRBV5-1 with TRBJ1-2; 7 positions agree with TRBD1. Germline loops: CDR1 SGHRS, CDR2 YFSETQ. CDR3 length equals 15 residues. V was pared by 0 bases and J by 5 bases, with 7 bases of the junction left unmatched.

The CDR3 loop is CASSQLGGTGPRSSYEQYF. DNA of the CDR3: TGCGCCAGCAGCCAATTGGGCGGGACAGGTCCTCGAAGCTCCTACGAGCAGTACTTC. The chain links TRBV4-1 to TRBJ2-7; 8 nucleotides match TRBD1. Germline assignment: CDR1 MGHRA and CDR2 YSYEKL. The CDR3 is 19 amino acids. V dropped 2 bases and J dropped 0; count of bases not matched to a gene: 15.

This rearrangement joins TRBV5-1 to TRBJ2-3; 11 nucleotides match TRBD2. The germline V gene has CDR1 SGHRS and CDR2 YFSETQ. Germline trimming cut 3 bases from V and 2 bases from J; bases unmatched to any gene: 5. CDR3 length: 16 amino acids. CDR3 sequence reads: CASSSRLAGPTDTQYF. The CDR3 DNA follows: TGCGCCAGCAGCTCCAGACTAGCGGGACCCACAGATACGCAGTATTTT.